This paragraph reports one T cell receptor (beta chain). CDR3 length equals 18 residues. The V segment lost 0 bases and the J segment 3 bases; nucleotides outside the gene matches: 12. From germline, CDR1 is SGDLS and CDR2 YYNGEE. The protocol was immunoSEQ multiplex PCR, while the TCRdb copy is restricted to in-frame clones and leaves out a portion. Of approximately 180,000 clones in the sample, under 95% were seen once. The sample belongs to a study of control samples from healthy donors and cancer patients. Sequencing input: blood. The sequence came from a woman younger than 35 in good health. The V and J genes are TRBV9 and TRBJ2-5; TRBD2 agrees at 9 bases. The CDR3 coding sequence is TGTGCCAGCAGCGTAGATGTAGCGGGGGACCCATTTGAAGAGACCCAGTACTTC. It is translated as CASSVDVAGDPFEETQYF.